Here is one T cell receptor beta chain with its context. This CDR3 contains 13 residues. Per the germline V gene, CDR1 is MGHRA and CDR2 is YSYEKL. The ends were cut back, 3 bases at V and 2 bases at J, with 5 bases in the middle. The entry originates in a study of control samples from healthy donors and cancer patients. Data came from immunoSEQ multiplex PCR; TCRdb stores just in-frame clones and leaves some out. The sample yields under 65,000 clones, 90% seen once. The sequence was collected from a woman between 50 and 59 years old with colorectal cancer. V and J are TRBV4-1 and TRBJ2-1; D call uncertain. The sample was PBMCs. The CDR3 loop reads CASSQGTYNEQFF. CDR3 DNA: TGCGCCAGCAGCCAGGGTACCTACAATGAGCAGTTCTTC.